These 21 T cell receptor beta chains were all obtained from the same sample, sequenced in a study of shared clonotypes between healthy human individuals. Data came from immunoSEQ multiplex PCR; TCRdb stores just in-frame clones and leaves some out. The data show about 990,000 clones, about 80% seen once. Sequencing used memory CD4+ T cells from PBMCs. Described subset: CD45RA-negative fraction. The receptor set was obtained from a man aged 18-30 years in good health. Some clones in this sample may be carry-over from other donors' samples.

This clone was picked up a small number of times. The chain employs TRBV5-4 and TRBJ2-7, with a possible D match to TRBD1 (5 bases). Trimming stripped 0 bases from V and 6 bases from J, with 16 bases between. This CDR3 has 15 residues. Germline V lookup: CDR1 SGHNT, CDR2 YYREEE (reference sequence). The DNA of the CDR3 is TGTGCCAGCAGCTTGGTAGGGGCAGGGTGGTCCGAGCAGTACTTC. Translated, it gives CASSLVGAGWSEQYF.

The CDR3 reads CAWSTVAERFYNEQFF. The DNA for the CDR3 is TGTGCCTGGAGTACCGTGGCCGAGCGGTTCTACAATGAGCAGTTCTTC. The V gene is TRBV30, the J gene TRBJ2-1; D may be TRBD2 (5 bases). The CDR3 is 16 residues long. Germline V gene sequence: CDR1 GTSNPN, CDR2 SVGIG (reference sequence). V lost 2 bases to trimming and J lost 3 bases, with 17 bases between them. Together with reference TRBV30 and TRBJ2-1, the CDR3 gives the full variable domain: SQTIHQWPATLVQPVGSPLSLECTVEGTSNPNLYWYRQAAGRGLQLLFYSVGIGQISSEVPQNLSASRPQDRQFILSSKKLLLSDSGFYLCAWSTVAERFYNEQFFGPGTRLTVL.

The V call is TRBV4-2, the J call TRBJ2-7; 7 nucleotides align to TRBD2. The CDR3 is 19 amino acids. With 0 bases clipped from V and 1 base from J, the junction kept 15 bases outside the gene matches. CDR1 is LGHNA and CDR2 is YNFKEQ in the germline V gene. CDR3: CASSQDYRFMASGSYEQYF. DNA for the CDR3: TGTGCCAGCAGCCAAGATTATAGGTTTATGGCTAGCGGATCCTACGAGCAGTACTTC.

The CDR3 sequence: CASSLAQDQPQHF. The CDR3 nucleotides read TGTGCCAGCAGCTTAGCGCAGGATCAGCCCCAGCATTTT. The chain joins TRBV7-9 to TRBJ1-5, with D hard to call. CDR1 and CDR2 (germline): SEHNR, FQNEAQ (reference sequence). The CDR3 consists of 13 residues. The ends were cut back, 0 bases at V and 5 bases at J, with 5 bases in the middle.

This clone was counted a few times. The chain uses TRBV19 and TRBJ1-5; D not certain. Germline V CDR1 and CDR2: LNHDA, SQIVND (reference sequence). The V end lost 5 bases, the J end lost 7 bases, and 9 bases lay between the germline ends. The CDR3 loop spans 12 amino acids. As DNA, the CDR3 is TGTGCCAGTAGTGAGCGATTCCAGCCCCAGCATTTT. This sequence encodes CASSERFQPQHF.

The chain is built from TRBV28 and TRBJ1-3; 7 nucleotides line up with TRBD1. The CDR3 totals 14 residues. The germline V gene encodes CDR1 MDHEN and CDR2 SYDVKM. V lost 6 bases, J lost 4 bases, and 6 bases stayed unmatched. The CDR3 coding sequence is TGTGCCAGCAGAAACACAGGGGACGGAAACACCATATATTTT. Translated, it gives CASRNTGDGNTIYF.

The chain recombines TRBV28 with TRBJ2-5; 10 nucleotides align to TRBD2. Losses at the gene ends were 5 bases for V and 3 bases for J; bases not matched to a gene: 9. The CDR3 is 16 amino acids. Germline CDR1 and CDR2: MDHEN and SYDVKM. CDR3 protein: CASSRPLAGKEETQYF. DNA for the CDR3: TGTGCCAGCAGTCGCCCACTAGCGGGAAAGGAAGAGACCCAGTACTTC.

The J gene is TRBJ2-7, the V gene TRBV2; D not resolved. Trimming cost V 4 bases and J 6 bases, with 10 bases left between them. The CDR3 extends over 12 amino acids. Per germline, CDR1 SNHLY and CDR2 FYNNEI. CDR3 sequence reads: CASSGQQSEQYF. CDR3 DNA: TGTGCCAGCAGTGGACAACAATCCGAGCAGTACTTC.

This clone has just one count. The chain carries TRBV11-2 and TRBJ2-4; D call uncertain. The CDR3 extends over 12 amino acids. Looked up from germline, CDR1 is SGHAT and CDR2 is FQNNGV. V lost 5 bases, J lost 4 bases, and 6 bases lay in between. This CDR3 reads CASSQIKNIQYF. DNA of the CDR3: TGTGCCAGCAGCCAAATAAAAAACATTCAGTACTTC.

This sequence joins TRBV30 and TRBJ1-2; D is perhaps TRBD1 (5 bases). CDR3 size: 10 residues. Trimming took off 8 bases at V and 4 bases at J, with 8 bases between the two ends. The germline CDR1 and CDR2 sequences are GTSNPN and SVGIG (reference sequence). CDR3 loop: CAAGVYGYTF. The CDR3 DNA sequence: TGTGCCGCGGGGGTCTATGGCTACACCTTC.

This clone was counted a single time. The chain links TRBV19 to TRBJ1-5; the D gene is possibly TRBD1 (5 bases). Trimming stripped 6 bases from V and 7 bases from J, with 10 bases between. The CDR3 is 12 amino acids. Germline CDR1 and CDR2: LNHDA and SQIVND (reference sequence). The CDR3 DNA reads TGTGCCAGTAGCAAATGGGACCAGCCCCAGCATTTT. Translating gives CASSKWDQPQHF.

The rearrangement joins TRBV2 to TRBJ2-5, with D possibly being TRBD2 (6 bases). The CDR3 is 12 amino acids. V was pared by 6 bases and J by 9 bases, with 14 bases between. The germline V gene encodes CDR1 SNHLY and CDR2 FYNNEI. This CDR3 reads CASSEGGPAQYF. CDR3 bases: TGTGCCAGCAGCGAGGGAGGTCCGGCCCAGTACTTC.

The chain links TRBV6-5 to TRBJ1-1; 8 nucleotides line up with TRBD1. V shed 2 bases, J shed 6 bases, and the junction held 8 bases outside the gene matches. Germline V gene data show CDR1 as MNHEY and CDR2 as SVGAGI. CDR3 size: 15 residues. The CDR3 here is CASSYGQGAVSEAFF. The CDR3 DNA is TGTGCCAGCAGTTACGGGCAGGGGGCAGTTTCTGAAGCTTTCTTT.

The chain carries TRBV15 and TRBJ1-2; D uncertain. Germline V gene lookup returns CDR1 LNHNV and CDR2 YYDKDF (reference sequence). The length of the CDR3 is 15 residues. The ends were cut back, 1 base at V and 4 bases at J, with 13 bases in the middle. Here the CDR3 reads CATSRVPGPRYGYTF. CDR3 bases: TGTGCCACCAGCAGAGTTCCAGGCCCCCGCTATGGCTACACCTTC. Supplemented by reference TRBV15 and TRBJ1-2, the full variable domain reads DAMVIQNPRYQVTQFGKPVTLSCSQTLNHNVMYWYQQKSSQAPKLLFHYYDKDFNNEADTPDNFQSRRPNTSFCFLDIRSPGLGDTAMYLCATSRVPGPRYGYTFGSGTRLTVV.

Turning to this clone: Germline is not matched at one junction end, which may reflect a read error. V is TRBV7-3 and J is TRBJ2-1; D not resolved. The V gene's germline CDR1 is SGHTA and CDR2 FQGTGA. The CDR3 is 14 residues long. CDR3 in amino acids: CVSSSCLRAHEQFF. The CDR3 coding sequence is TGTGTCAGCAGCTCCTGCCTTCGTGCGCATGAGCAGTTCTTC.

Worth noting for this clone: This clone may be a read error of a much larger clone one base away. Other DNA sequences in this specimen translate into the identical CDR3. The V call is TRBV7-9, the J call TRBJ1-1, with D hard to call. V lost 5 bases and J lost 3, with 4 bases in between. CDR3 length: 11 amino acids. The germline V gene has CDR1 SEHNR and CDR2 FQNEAQ (reference sequence). DNA of the CDR3: TGTGCCAGCAGCGCGTACACTGAAGCTTTCTTT. Translating it yields CASSAYTEAFF.

CDR3 nucleotides: TGTGCCAGCAGTGACACCGGGACTATGTACTTC. Translation gives CASSDTGTMYF. The chain uses TRBV28 and TRBJ2-7; 7 bases are shared with TRBD2. Trimming took 5 bases from V and 12 from J; bases not matched to a gene: 7. This CDR3 is built from 11 residues. Germline V gene data show CDR1 as MDHEN and CDR2 as SYDVKM.

As to this clone: Given a far larger clone just one base away, this is likely a sequencing read error. The sample holds other DNA sequences that translate to the same CDR3. For the CDR3, the DNA is TGTGCCAGCAGCTTTCAAGAGACCCAGTACTTC. Protein sequence: CASSFQETQYF. The genes are TRBV5-8 and TRBJ2-5, with unresolved D. Germline CDR1 SGHTS, CDR2 YDEGEE. The germline V and J ends were trimmed by 2 bases and 2 bases, with 1 base remaining between them. The CDR3 runs 11 residues. The full variable domain, in which reference TRBV5-8 and TRBJ2-5 provide the parts outside the CDR3, is EAGVTQSPTHLIKTRGQQATLRCSPISGHTSVYWYQQALGLGLQFLLWYDEGEERNRGNFPPRFSGRQFPNYSSELNVNALELEDSALYLCASSFQETQYFGPGTRLLVL.

The gene calls are TRBV2 and TRBJ1-5; no reliable D call. The germline V gene has CDR1 SNHLY and CDR2 FYNNEI. The V end was cut by 0 bases, the J end by 3 bases, with 6 bases between. The CDR3 is 14 amino acids. The CDR3: CASSEARSNQPQHF. The CDR3 nucleotides read TGTGCCAGCAGTGAAGCCAGATCCAATCAGCCCCAGCATTTT. The full variable domain, with the rest looked up from reference TRBV2 and TRBJ1-5, is EPEVTQTPSHQVTQMGQEVILRCVPISNHLYFYWYRQILGQKVEFLVSFYNNEISEKSEIFDDQFSVERPDGSNFTLKIRSTKLEDSAMYFCASSEARSNQPQHFGDGTRLSIL.

This sequence joins TRBV2 and TRBJ1-5, with 11 bases aligning to TRBD1. CDR3 length equals 17 residues. Germline values: CDR1 SNHLY, CDR2 FYNNEI. The ends lost 2 bases at V and 7 bases at J; junction bases unmatched: 10. In DNA form, the CDR3 reads TGTGCCAGCAGTGAATATTTTCTAGGACAGGGGGCACAGCCCCAGCATTTT. This encodes CASSEYFLGQGAQPQHF.

J is TRBJ2-7 and V is TRBV29-1; weak D call: TRBD2 (5 bases). Deletions cut 3 bases from V and 2 bases from J, with 5 bases between. Germline V lookup: CDR1 SQVTM, CDR2 ANQGSEA. The CDR3 is 11 amino acids. The CDR3 here is CSVERAYEQYF. DNA of the CDR3: TGCAGCGTTGAGAGGGCCTACGAGCAGTACTTC.